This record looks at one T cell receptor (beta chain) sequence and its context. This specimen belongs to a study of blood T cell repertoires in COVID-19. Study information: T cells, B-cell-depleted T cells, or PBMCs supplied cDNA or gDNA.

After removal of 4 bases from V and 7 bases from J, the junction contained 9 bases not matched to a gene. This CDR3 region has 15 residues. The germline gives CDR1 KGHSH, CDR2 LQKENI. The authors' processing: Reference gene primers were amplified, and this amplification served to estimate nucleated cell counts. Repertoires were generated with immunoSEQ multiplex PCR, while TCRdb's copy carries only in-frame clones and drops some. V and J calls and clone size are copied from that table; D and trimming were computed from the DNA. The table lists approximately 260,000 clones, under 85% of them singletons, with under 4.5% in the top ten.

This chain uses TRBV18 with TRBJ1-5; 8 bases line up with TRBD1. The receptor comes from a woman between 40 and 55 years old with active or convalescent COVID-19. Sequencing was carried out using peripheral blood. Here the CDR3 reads CASSLGTGIFQPQHF. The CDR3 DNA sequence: TGTGCCAGCTCACTGGGGACAGGTATATTCCAGCCCCAGCATTTT.